This T cell receptor (beta chain) was sequenced for a study of regulatory T cells in long-lasting Graves disease. Overall study findings and caveats: Patients whose Graves' disease persisted exhibited lower TCR diversity than those newly diagnosed.

To make TCR beta libraries, researchers used iRepertoire HTBI primers and Arm-PCR of CDR3 regions. TCRdb itself ran the multiplex PCR reads through MiXCR, one entry per CDR3 protein. The sample gives roughly 360,000 distinct CDR3 sequences, about 11% of which show up once; approximately 17% is in the top ten. The sample's time point: newly diagnosed GD, antithyroid drugs for less than 3 months. PBMCs were the source of the RNA used for TCR sequencing. Trimming took off 4 bases at V and 0 bases at J, with 4 bases between the two ends. Germline loops: CDR1 SNHLY, CDR2 FYNNEI. The CDR3 runs 13 residues. In its sample, this clonotype was seen many times. Its antigen is not known. This sample also belongs to another study, concerning T cells in Graves' hyperthyroidism and ophthalmopathy.

This chain links TRBV2 with TRBJ2-1; D is unresolved. The clonotype was recovered from a woman aged 18-29 years with Graves disease. The specimen was peripheral blood mononuclear cells (PBMCs), collected at new diagnosis, from a patient treated with antithyroid drugs. This CDR3 reads CASSGFSYNEQFF. CDR3 nucleotides: TGTGCCAGCAGTGGTTTCTCCTACAATGAGCAGTTCTTC.